This TCR beta chain appears in the sequencing data of a study of blood T cell repertoires in COVID-19. Comments on this clone: The sample carries other DNA sequences with the same CDR3.

Germline trimming cut 0 bases from V and 2 bases from J; bases unmatched to any gene: 2. The CDR3 is made up of 14 amino acids. Germline V CDR1 and CDR2: GTSNPN, SVGIG (reference sequence). Profiled with immunoSEQ multiplex PCR; TCRdb holds only in-frame clones, not every one. The sample consists of about 250,000 clones, approximately 84% of them appearing once. Material: peripheral blood. The chain combines TRBV30 with TRBJ2-7; 9 bases fit TRBD1. This clonotype originated in a man aged 50 to 60 with active or convalescent COVID-19. CDR3 DNA: TGTGCCTGGAGTGTCGGGACAGGGCCCTACGAGCAGTACTTC. Amino acid sequence: CAWSVGTGPYEQYF.